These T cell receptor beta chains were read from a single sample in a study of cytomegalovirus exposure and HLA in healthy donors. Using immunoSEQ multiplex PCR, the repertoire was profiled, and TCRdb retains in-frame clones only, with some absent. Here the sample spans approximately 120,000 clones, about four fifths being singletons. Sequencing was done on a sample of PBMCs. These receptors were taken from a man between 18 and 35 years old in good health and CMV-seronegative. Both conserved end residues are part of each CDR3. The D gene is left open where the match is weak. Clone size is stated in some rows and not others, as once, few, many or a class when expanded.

CDR3 protein: CASSPGTGGRVYGYTF; CDR3 DNA: TGCGCCAGCAGCCCCGGGACAGGGGGCAGGGTCTATGGCTACACCTTC; V gene: TRBV5-1; clone size: -; D gene: TRBD1; J gene: TRBJ1-2
CDR3 protein: CASSQDSGPEMEGYTF; CDR3 DNA: TGTGCCAGCAGCCAAGACTCCGGTCCTGAGATGGAGGGCTACACCTTC; V gene: TRBV4-2; clone size: -; D gene: -; J gene: TRBJ1-2
CDR3 protein: CASSQAGTGEISGANVLTF; CDR3 DNA: TGCGCCAGCAGCCAAGCCGGGACAGGGGAAATCTCTGGGGCCAACGTCCTGACTTTC; V gene: TRBV4-1; clone size: -; D gene: TRBD1; J gene: TRBJ2-6
CDR3 protein: CASSFATSSGYEQYF; CDR3 DNA: TGTGCCAGCAGCTTCGCCACGTCCTCAGGGTACGAGCAGTACTTC; V gene: TRBV5-8; clone size: -; D gene: -; J gene: TRBJ2-7
CDR3 protein: CASSPGTSGAVSPAGEQFF; CDR3 DNA: TGCGCCAGCAGTCCCGGGACTAGCGGCGCTGTATCCCCAGCAGGTGAGCAGTTCTTC; V gene: TRBV10-2; clone size: -; D gene: TRBD2; J gene: TRBJ2-1
CDR3 protein: CASSTNYGYTF; CDR3 DNA: TGTGCCAGCAGCACTAACTATGGCTACACCTTC; V gene: TRBV6-5; clone size: few; D gene: -; J gene: TRBJ1-2
CDR3 protein: CASSAGQGGTEAFF; CDR3 DNA: TGTGCCAGCAGCGCCGGACAGGGAGGCACTGAAGCTTTCTTT; V gene: TRBV7-9; clone size: -; D gene: TRBD1; J gene: TRBJ1-1
CDR3 protein: CASSYLTGCGYTF; CDR3 DNA: TGTGCCAGCAGTTACCTGACAGGGTGTGGCTACACCTTC; V gene: TRBV6-5; clone size: -; D gene: TRBD1; J gene: TRBJ1-2
CDR3 protein: CASSQDLTERNYGYTF; CDR3 DNA: TGCGCCAGCAGCCAAGATTTGACAGAACGCAACTATGGCTACACCTTC; V gene: TRBV4-1; clone size: -; D gene: -; J gene: TRBJ1-2
CDR3 protein: CASSQDVGAGTEAFF; CDR3 DNA: TGTGCCAGCAGCCAAGATGTCGGGGCGGGGACTGAAGCTTTCTTT; V gene: TRBV14; clone size: -; D gene: -; J gene: TRBJ1-1
CDR3 protein: CASSLLAGTDGYTF; CDR3 DNA: TGTGCCAGCAGCTTACTCGCGGGGACGGATGGCTACACCTTC; V gene: TRBV7-9; clone size: -; D gene: -; J gene: TRBJ1-2
CDR3 protein: CASSLSLGGIKNTEAFF; CDR3 DNA: TGCGCCAGCAGCCTTTCCCTCGGAGGGATAAAGAACACTGAAGCTTTCTTT; V gene: TRBV4-1; clone size: -; D gene: -; J gene: TRBJ1-1
CDR3 protein: CASRGADTDTQYF; CDR3 DNA: TGTGCCAGCAGAGGTGCGGACACAGATACGCAGTATTTT; V gene: TRBV27; clone size: -; D gene: -; J gene: TRBJ2-3
CDR3 protein: CASSYTRGGISYEQYF; CDR3 DNA: TGTGCCAGCAGTTACACCCGGGGAGGGATCTCCTACGAGCAGTACTTC; V gene: TRBV6-6; clone size: once; D gene: TRBD2; J gene: TRBJ2-7
CDR3 protein: CASSWGGGQPQHF; CDR3 DNA: TGTGCCAGCAGCTGGGGGGGTGGGCAGCCCCAGCATTTT; V gene: TRBV6-5; clone size: -; D gene: -; J gene: TRBJ1-5
CDR3 protein: CASSRSGQGGHNNEQFF; CDR3 DNA: TGTGCCAGCAGCCGATCAGGACAGGGAGGGCACAACAATGAGCAGTTCTTC; V gene: TRBV7-6; clone size: -; D gene: -; J gene: TRBJ2-1
CDR3 protein: CASSQDRDGEKLFF; CDR3 DNA: TGTGCCAGCAGCCAGGACAGGGATGGTGAAAAACTGTTTTTT; V gene: TRBV11-2; clone size: -; D gene: TRBD1; J gene: TRBJ1-4
CDR3 protein: CASSPYTDSYGYTF; CDR3 DNA: TGTGCCAGCTCACCGTATACGGACTCGTATGGCTACACCTTC; V gene: TRBV18; clone size: -; D gene: -; J gene: TRBJ1-2
CDR3 protein: CASTHSGGSAYEQYF; CDR3 DNA: TGCGCCAGCACCCATAGCGGGGGGTCCGCCTACGAGCAGTACTTC; V gene: TRBV5-1; clone size: -; D gene: TRBD2; J gene: TRBJ2-7
CDR3 protein: CASSVVAVNTEAFF; CDR3 DNA: TGTGCCAGCAGCGTAGTCGCGGTGAACACTGAAGCTTTCTTT; V gene: TRBV9; clone size: -; D gene: -; J gene: TRBJ1-1
CDR3 protein: CSSSLAQDRVGTEAFF; CDR3 DNA: TGTTCCAGCAGCTTAGCCCAGGACAGGGTTGGTACTGAAGCTTTCTTT; V gene: TRBV7-9; clone size: -; D gene: TRBD1; J gene: TRBJ1-1
CDR3 protein: CASSSRRNNSPLHF; CDR3 DNA: TGTGCCAGCAGTTCGAGGCGGAACAATTCACCCCTCCACTTT; V gene: TRBV28; clone size: -; D gene: -; J gene: TRBJ1-6
CDR3 protein: CASSLLAGISYNEQFF; CDR3 DNA: TGTGCCAGCAGCTTGCTAGCGGGGATCTCCTACAATGAGCAGTTCTTC; V gene: TRBV5-4; clone size: -; D gene: TRBD2; J gene: TRBJ2-1
CDR3 protein: CASSSPGTSESDTQYF; CDR3 DNA: TGTGCCAGCAGCTCGCCCGGGACTAGCGAATCAGATACGCAGTATTTT; V gene: TRBV13; clone size: -; D gene: TRBD2; J gene: TRBJ2-3
CDR3 protein: CASSFGTGPLGGYTF; CDR3 DNA: TGCGCCAGCAGCTTCGGGACAGGGCCCTTAGGGGGCTACACCTTC; V gene: TRBV5-1; clone size: -; D gene: TRBD1; J gene: TRBJ1-2
CDR3 protein: CASSLGQLTGELFF; CDR3 DNA: TGCGCCAGCAGCTTGGGACAGCTTACCGGGGAGCTGTTTTTT; V gene: TRBV5-1; clone size: -; D gene: -; J gene: TRBJ2-2
CDR3 protein: CASSLGLDRFTYNEQFF; CDR3 DNA: TGTGCCAGCAGCTTAGGTTTGGACAGATTTACCTACAATGAGCAGTTCTTC; V gene: TRBV7-9; clone size: few; D gene: -; J gene: TRBJ2-1
CDR3 protein: CSAREGGSYTF; CDR3 DNA: TGCAGTGCTAGAGAGGGGGGAAGCTACACCTTC; V gene: TRBV20-1; clone size: -; D gene: -; J gene: TRBJ1-2
CDR3 protein: CASSNRGGRETQYF; CDR3 DNA: TGTGCCAGCAGCAACCGGGGGGGCCGGGAGACCCAGTACTTC; V gene: TRBV27; clone size: -; D gene: TRBD2; J gene: TRBJ2-5
CDR3 protein: CASSRSGTEAFF; CDR3 DNA: TGTGCCAGCAGCCGGTCGGGCACTGAAGCTTTCTTT; V gene: TRBV6-5; clone size: few; D gene: -; J gene: TRBJ1-1